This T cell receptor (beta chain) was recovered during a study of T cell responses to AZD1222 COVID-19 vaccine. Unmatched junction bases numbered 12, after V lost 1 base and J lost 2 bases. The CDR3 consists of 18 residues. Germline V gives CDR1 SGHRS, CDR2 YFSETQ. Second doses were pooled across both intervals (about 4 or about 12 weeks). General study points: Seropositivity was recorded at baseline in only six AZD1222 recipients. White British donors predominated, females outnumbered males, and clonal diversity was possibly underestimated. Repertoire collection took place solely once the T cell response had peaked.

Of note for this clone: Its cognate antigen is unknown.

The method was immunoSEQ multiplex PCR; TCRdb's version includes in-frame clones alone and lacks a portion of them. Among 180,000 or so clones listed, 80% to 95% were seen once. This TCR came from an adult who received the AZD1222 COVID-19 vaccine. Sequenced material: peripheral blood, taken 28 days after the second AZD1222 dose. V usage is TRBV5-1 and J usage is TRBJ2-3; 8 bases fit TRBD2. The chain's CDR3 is CASSLMPSGSSFTDTQYF. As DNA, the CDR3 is TGCGCCAGCAGCTTGATGCCTAGCGGGTCGTCCTTCACAGATACGCAGTATTTT.